This T cell receptor (beta chain) appears in the sequencing data of a study of T cell repertoires in ileal Crohn's disease. Study background: Every patient was operated on for stricturing (roughly 61%) or penetrating (approximately 39%) complications. About half of patients got postoperative therapy: under twelve thiopurines, approximately 17 anti-TNF.

The V gene end was trimmed by 0 bases and the J gene end by 6 bases; junction bases not matched to a gene: 6. From germline, CDR1 is GTSNPN and CDR2 SVGIG (reference sequence). This CDR3 spans 15 amino acids. Assay: immunoSEQ multiplex PCR; the TCRdb copy retains only in-frame clones and omits some. The sample has several thousand clones, about 70% seen once. The sample consisted of ileal tissue. The V and J genes are TRBV30 and TRBJ2-1, with 9 bases lining up with TRBD2. The receptor's source is an adult with Crohn's disease. The CDR3 sequence is CAWSVPTSGRNEQFF. Here the CDR3 DNA reads TGTGCCTGGAGTGTACCAACTAGCGGGCGCAATGAGCAGTTCTTC.